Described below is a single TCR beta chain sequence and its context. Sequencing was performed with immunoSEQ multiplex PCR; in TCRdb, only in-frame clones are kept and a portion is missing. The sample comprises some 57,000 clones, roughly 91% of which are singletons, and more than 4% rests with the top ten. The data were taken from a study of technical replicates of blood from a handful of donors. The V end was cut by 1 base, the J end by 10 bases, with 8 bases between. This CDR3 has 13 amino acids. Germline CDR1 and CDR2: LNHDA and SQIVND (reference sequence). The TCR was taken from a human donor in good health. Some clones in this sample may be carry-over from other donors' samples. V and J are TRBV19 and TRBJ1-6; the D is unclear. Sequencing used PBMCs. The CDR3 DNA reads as TGTGCCAGTAGTATAGCTAGGGAGTCACCCCTCCACTTT. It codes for CASSIARESPLHF.